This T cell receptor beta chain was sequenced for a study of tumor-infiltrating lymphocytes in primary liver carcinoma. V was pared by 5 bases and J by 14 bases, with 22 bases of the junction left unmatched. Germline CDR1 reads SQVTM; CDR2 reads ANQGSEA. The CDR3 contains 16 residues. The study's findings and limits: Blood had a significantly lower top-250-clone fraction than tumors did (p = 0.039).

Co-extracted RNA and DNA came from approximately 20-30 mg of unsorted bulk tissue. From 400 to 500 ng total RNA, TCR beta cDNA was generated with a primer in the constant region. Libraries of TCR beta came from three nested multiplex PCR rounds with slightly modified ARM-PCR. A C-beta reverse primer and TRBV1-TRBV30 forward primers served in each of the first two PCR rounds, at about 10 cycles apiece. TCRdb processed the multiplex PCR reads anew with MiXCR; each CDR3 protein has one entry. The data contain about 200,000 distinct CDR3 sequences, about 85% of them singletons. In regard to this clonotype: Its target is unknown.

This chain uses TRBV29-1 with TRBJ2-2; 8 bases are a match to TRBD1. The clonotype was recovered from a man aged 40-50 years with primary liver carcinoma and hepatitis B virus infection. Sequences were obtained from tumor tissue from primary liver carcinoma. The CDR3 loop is CSVPSPGGANTGGLFF. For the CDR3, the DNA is TGCAGCGTTCCGAGCCCAGGGGGCGCGAACACCGGGGGCCTGTTTTTT.